This T cell receptor (beta chain) came from a study of cytomegalovirus exposure and HLA in healthy donors. Study observations and caveats: Across donors, sequencing depth was assumed by presence/absence analyses to be roughly uniform. V segments that were indistinguishable, TRBV6-2 and TRBV6-3 among them, were omitted from analysis.

CDR3 size: 14 residues. Germline V gives CDR1 MDHEN, CDR2 SYDVKM. V lost 7 bases and J lost 4; bases outside the gene matches: 5. Concerning this clone: The target antigen is unknown.

13 Jbeta primers and 60 Vbeta primers were used for the PCR. Assay: immunoSEQ multiplex PCR; the TCRdb copy retains only in-frame clones and omits some. The table shows 150,000 to 200,000 clones, with under 80% occurring only once. The V call is TRBV28, the J call TRBJ2-7; TRBD1 matches at 12 bases. The sequenced sample consisted of PBMCs. The TCR was taken from a man in his forties in good health and CMV-seronegative. CDR3: CASTQGQGAYEQYF. The CDR3 nucleotides read TGTGCCAGCACCCAGGGACAGGGGGCTTACGAGCAGTACTTC.